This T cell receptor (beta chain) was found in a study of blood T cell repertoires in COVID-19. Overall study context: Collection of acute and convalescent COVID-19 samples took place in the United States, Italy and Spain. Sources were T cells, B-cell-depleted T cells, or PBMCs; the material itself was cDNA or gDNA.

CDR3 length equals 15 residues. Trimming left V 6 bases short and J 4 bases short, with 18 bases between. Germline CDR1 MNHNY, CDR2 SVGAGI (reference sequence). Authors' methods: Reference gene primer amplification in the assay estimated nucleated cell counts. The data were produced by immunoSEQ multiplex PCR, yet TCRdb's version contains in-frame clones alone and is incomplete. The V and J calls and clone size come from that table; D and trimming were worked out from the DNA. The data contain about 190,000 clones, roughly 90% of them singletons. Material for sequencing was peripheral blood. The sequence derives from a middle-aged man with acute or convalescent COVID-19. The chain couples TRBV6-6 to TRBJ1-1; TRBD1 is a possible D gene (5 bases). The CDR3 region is CASRPSSRALTEAFF. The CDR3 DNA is TGTGCCAGCAGGCCCTCGAGCAGGGCCCTCACTGAAGCTTTCTTT.